The 31 T cell receptor beta chains listed next were all sequenced from one sample in a study of post-analysis software for immune sequencing data. Study-wide points: TRBV5-6, TRBV5-1 and TRBV20-1 belonged to a set of a handful of TRBV segments that were more frequent in patients than controls.

Tagging with unique molecular identifiers was a feature of the TCR beta cDNA libraries. Each CDR3 protein gets one entry after TCRdb re-called the PCR reads with MiXCR. The sample comprises some 690,000 distinct CDR3 sequences, approximately 59% of which are singletons, and approximately 11% rests with the top ten. No antigen is known for these receptors. Sequenced sample: blood. These receptors came from a girl aged 2 to 10 with multiple sclerosis.

The chain couples TRBV5-4 to TRBJ2-1; perhaps TRBD2 as D (6 bases). CDR1 is SGHNT and CDR2 is YYREEE in the germline V gene (reference sequence). The CDR3 length is 14 residues. Trimming took 0 bases from V and 12 from J, leaving 16 bases between them. The CDR3 is CASSLAALGLPQFF. CDR3 coding DNA: TGTGCCAGCAGCTTGGCTGCGTTGGGACTGCCGCAGTTCTTC.

The V and J genes are TRBV10-2 and TRBJ2-7, with D perhaps TRBD2 (5 bases). With 6 bases removed from V and 3 bases from J, the gap between germline ends came to 12 bases. The CDR3 has 13 amino acids. CDR1 and CDR2 (germline): WSHSY, SAAADI. The CDR3 region has the DNA TGCGCCAGCAGGGGTAGCGCCTACTACGAGCAGTACTTC. Amino acid sequence: CASRGSAYYEQYF.

The V and J genes are TRBV12-3 or TRBV12-4 and TRBJ2-7, with 11 nucleotides matching TRBD2. The CDR3 runs to 16 residues. After removal of 5 bases from V and 1 base from J, the junction contained 7 bases not matched to a gene. CDR3 sequence: CASSRGTSGYSYEQYF. In DNA, the CDR3 is TGTGCCAGCAGTCGAGGGACTAGCGGATATTCCTACGAGCAGTACTTC.

V usage is TRBV27 and J usage is TRBJ2-1; 9 positions agree with TRBD1. Germline V gives CDR1 MNHEY, CDR2 SMNVEV (reference sequence). The CDR3 covers 20 residues. J gave up 6 bases and V 0 bases, and 18 bases lay outside the gene matches. The CDR3 loop reads CASSLSINGQGWTSGNEQFF. In nucleotides, the CDR3 is TGTGCCAGCAGTTTATCGATAAATGGACAGGGGTGGACTTCGGGCAATGAGCAGTTCTTC.

The chain carries TRBV4-1 and TRBJ2-7; a weak D match, TRBD1 (6 bases). Trimming stripped 4 bases from V and 0 bases from J, with 16 bases between. Germline V gene sequence: CDR1 MGHRA, CDR2 YSYEKL. The CDR3 sequence is 16 residues long. The CDR3 region is CASSPYPRGSSYEQYF. DNA for the CDR3: TGCGCCAGCAGCCCCTACCCCAGGGGTAGCTCCTACGAGCAGTACTTC.

V usage is TRBV12-3 or TRBV12-4 and J usage is TRBJ1-2; 7 nucleotides align to TRBD1. This CDR3 spans 13 amino acids. The V segment lost 7 bases and the J segment 8 bases; nucleotides outside the gene matches: 10. CDR3 coding DNA: TGTGCCAGCAATTCCAGGAGGGGGCTCGGCTACACCTTC. This gives the protein CASNSRRGLGYTF.

This clonotype was observed once. CDR3 DNA sequence: TGTGCCAGCAGTAAATGGGGCCCGCAAGCCAGGGATACGCAGTATTTT. The encoded protein is CASSKWGPQARDTQYF. The J gene is TRBJ2-3, the V gene TRBV27; D perhaps matches TRBD1 (5 bases). V was pared by 5 bases and J by 6 bases, with 21 bases between. CDR3 length: 16 residues. Germline V CDR1 and CDR2: MNHEY, SMNVEV (reference sequence).

The chain has TRBV29-1 and TRBJ1-1, with 11 bases aligning to TRBD1. J gave up 1 base and V 8 bases, and 6 bases lay outside the gene matches. Germline assignment: CDR1 SQVTM and CDR2 ANQGSEA. The CDR3 spans 14 residues. The CDR3 spells CSTRTGGRNTEAFF. The CDR3 region has the DNA TGCAGCACTAGGACAGGGGGCAGGAACACTGAAGCTTTCTTT. Full variable domain (outside the CDR3, taken from reference TRBV29-1 and TRBJ1-1): SAVISQKPSRDICQRGTSLTIQCQVDSQVTMMFWYRQQPGQSLTLIATANQGSEATYESGFVIDKFPISRPNLTFSTLTVSNMSPEDSSIYLCSTRTGGRNTEAFFGQGTRLTVV.

J is TRBJ2-5 and V is TRBV20-1; perhaps TRBD2 as D (5 bases). The CDR3 covers 11 residues. CDR1 is DFQATT and CDR2 is SNEGSKA in the germline V gene (reference sequence). The V and J ends lost 6 bases and 11 bases respectively, with 16 bases between them. CDR3 nucleotides: TGCAGTGCGACACTAGGCGATGAGCAGTACTTC. Amino acid sequence: CSATLGDEQYF.

The J gene is TRBJ2-3, the V gene TRBV12-3 or TRBV12-4; no definite D call. V gave up 2 bases and J gave up 5 bases, with 14 bases separating them. This CDR3 has 15 amino acids. DNA of the CDR3: TGTGCCAGCAGTTTAATCCCTGGGATGGGAGATACGCAGTATTTT. Translated: CASSLIPGMGDTQYF.

This chain's CDR3 is CSANPQETQYF. The CDR3 DNA reads TGCAGTGCTAACCCGCAAGAGACCCAGTACTTC. The chain is built from TRBV20-1 and TRBJ2-5; D uncertain. Trimming took 4 bases from V and 2 from J, leaving 5 bases between them. The CDR3 is 11 residues long. Germline V lookup: CDR1 DFQATT, CDR2 SNEGSKA (reference sequence).

The V gene is TRBV10-3, the J gene TRBJ1-2; D is unclear. Germline values: CDR1 ENHRY, CDR2 SYGVKD. With 11 bases removed from V and 3 bases from J, the gap between germline ends came to 19 bases. The CDR3 has 14 amino acids. The CDR3 is CAVGISGDHYGYTF. Here the CDR3 DNA reads TGTGCCGTCGGCATCTCAGGAGACCACTATGGCTACACCTTC.

The gene calls are TRBV7-9 and TRBJ2-1, with TRBD2 identical over 11 bases. Germline assignment: CDR1 SEHNR and CDR2 FQNEAQ (reference sequence). The trim removed 5 bases at V and 9 bases at J, leaving 9 bases unmatched. There are 15 residues in the CDR3. This chain's CDR3 is CASSTASGRKGEQFF. The CDR3 nucleotides read TGTGCCAGCAGCACCGCTAGCGGGAGGAAGGGTGAGCAGTTCTTC.

This clonotype was counted a few times. The chain joins TRBV20-1 to TRBJ2-7; 8 bases align to TRBD1. V was pared by 0 bases and J by 0 bases, with 4 bases of the junction left unmatched. CDR1 is DFQATT, CDR2 SNEGSKA, per germline (reference sequence). There are 15 residues in the CDR3. The CDR3 sequence is CSARDPGTGSYEQYF. For the CDR3, the DNA is TGCAGTGCTAGAGATCCAGGGACAGGCTCCTACGAGCAGTACTTC.

The chain carries TRBV20-1 and TRBJ2-1; 13 bases map to TRBD2. V trimming: 6 bases; J trimming: 6 bases; junction bases outside the gene matches: 8. This CDR3 region has 15 residues. Germline CDR1 reads DFQATT; CDR2 reads SNEGSKA (reference sequence). CDR3 sequence reads: CSAHGTSGTTNEQFF. The CDR3 region has the DNA TGCAGTGCCCACGGGACTAGCGGGACCACCAATGAGCAGTTCTTC.

The chain carries TRBV11-2 and TRBJ2-1, with D unclear. CDR3 size: 13 residues. Germline V gives CDR1 SGHAT, CDR2 FQNNGV. The germline V and J ends were trimmed by 5 bases and 6 bases, with 11 bases remaining between them. The CDR3 DNA sequence: TGTGCCAGCAGCGAACAGCGCCTCAATGAGCAGTTCTTC. Translation gives CASSEQRLNEQFF.

This chain joins TRBV14 and TRBJ2-7; D call uncertain. Trimming pared 2 bases from V and 4 bases from J, leaving 9 bases between. This CDR3 contains 13 residues. Germline assignment: CDR1 SGHDN and CDR2 FVKESK. The CDR3 reads CASSQSRGYEQYF. The DNA of the CDR3 is TGTGCCAGCAGCCAAAGTCGAGGTTACGAGCAGTACTTC. Variable domain in full (rest from reference TRBV14 and TRBJ2-7): EAGVTQFPSHSVIEKGQTVTLRCDPISGHDNLYWYRRVMGKEIKFLLHFVKESKQDESGMPNNRFLAERTGGTYSTLKVQPAELEDSGVYFCASSQSRGYEQYFGPGTRLTVT.

Only a few counts were recorded for this clonotype. The rearrangement links TRBV7-9 to TRBJ2-3; D is uncertain. Germline assignment: CDR1 SEHNR and CDR2 FQNEAQ (reference sequence). The CDR3 is made up of 14 amino acids. Trimming took 3 bases from V and 2 from J, leaving 9 bases between them. The CDR3: CASSFVSTTDTQYF. CDR3 sequence (DNA): TGTGCCAGCAGCTTTGTCAGCACCACAGATACGCAGTATTTT.

A few counts support this clonotype. The chain uses TRBV29-1 and TRBJ2-5, with D possibly matching TRBD2 (6 bases). V gave up 3 bases and J gave up 3 bases, with 8 bases separating them. The CDR3 runs to 12 residues. CDR1 and CDR2 (germline): SQVTM, ANQGSEA. CDR3 loop: CSVDGGEETQYF. The DNA of the CDR3 is TGCAGCGTTGACGGCGGGGAAGAGACCCAGTACTTC.

There are a few counts of this clonotype. This chain uses TRBV12-3 or TRBV12-4 with TRBJ2-5; 8 positions match TRBD1. Losses at the gene ends were 5 bases for V and 2 bases for J; bases not matched to a gene: 7. CDR3 length: 15 residues. CDR3 loop: CASSSPGQAQETQYF. CDR3 coding DNA: TGTGCCAGCAGTAGTCCGGGACAGGCGCAAGAGACCCAGTACTTC.

The sample holds one count of this clonotype. The chain combines TRBV10-2 with TRBJ2-7; TRBD1 matches 7 bases. J was trimmed by 4 bases and V by 3 bases; bases with no gene match: 6. CDR1 is WSHSY, CDR2 SAAADI, per germline. This CDR3 spans 14 amino acids. CDR3: CASSDIQGEYEQYF. The CDR3 bases are TGCGCCAGCAGTGACATTCAGGGGGAGTACGAGCAGTACTTC.

A word on this clonotype: A read error may produce the germline difference seen at one junction end. The chain has TRBV10-3 and TRBJ2-1; weak D call: TRBD2 (6 bases). The CDR3 is made up of 15 amino acids. Germline loops: CDR1 ENHRY, CDR2 SYGVKD. CDR3 coding DNA: TGTGCCATCAGTGAGTCGAGCGGGCCTTACAATGAGCCGTTCTTC. This codes for CAISESSGPYNEPFF.

The chain couples TRBV7-2 to TRBJ2-7, with unresolved D. The germline gives CDR1 SGHTA, CDR2 FQGNSA. Trimming left V 0 bases short and J 3 bases short, with 6 bases between. The CDR3 spans 13 residues. The CDR3 sequence: CASSLAPHYEQYF. CDR3 sequence (DNA): TGTGCCAGCAGCTTAGCGCCCCACTACGAGCAGTACTTC.

The chain joins TRBV11-2 to TRBJ2-7; possible D gene TRBD2, 6 bases. Germline loops: CDR1 SGHAT, CDR2 FQNNGV. The germline V and J ends were trimmed by 0 bases and 2 bases, with 20 bases remaining between them. The CDR3 consists of 18 residues. The CDR3 bases are TGTGCCAGCAGCTTAGATAAGGCGGGGTCGGGGTATGCCTACGAGCAGTACTTC. Protein sequence: CASSLDKAGSGYAYEQYF.

V gene TRBV20-1 combines with J gene TRBJ1-5; D perhaps matches TRBD1 (5 bases). V lost 3 bases, J lost 4 bases, and 16 bases lay in between. CDR1 is DFQATT, CDR2 SNEGSKA, per germline (reference sequence). The CDR3 is made up of 15 amino acids. As DNA, the CDR3 is TGCAGTGCTAGTCTTCCTGGACGGGGGAATCAGCCCCAGCATTTT. Translated, it gives CSASLPGRGNQPQHF.

The CDR3 sequence: CASSLALPTMTRTYEQYF. CDR3 sequence (DNA): TGCGCCAGCAGCTTGGCCTTGCCCACCATGACGCGGACCTACGAGCAGTACTTC. The chain employs TRBV5-1 and TRBJ2-7; no definite D call. The CDR3 has 18 residues. Germline V gene sequence: CDR1 SGHRS, CDR2 YFSETQ. V was pared by 0 bases and J by 2 bases, with 21 bases between.

This clonotype was detected a few times. V and J are TRBV6-5 and TRBJ2-5, with a weak D call TRBD2 (7 bases). This CDR3 is 18 amino acids long. Per the germline V gene, CDR1 is MNHEY and CDR2 is SVGAGI. Trimming removed 2 bases at V and 1 base at J, with 20 bases between. In DNA form, the CDR3 reads TGTGCCAGCAGTTACGTAGGGGGGGCCTCAGCGGGCCAAGAGACCCAGTACTTC. This codes for CASSYVGGASAGQETQYF.

There are a few counts of this clonotype. V usage is TRBV7-9 and J usage is TRBJ2-7; D unresolved. Looked up from germline, CDR1 is SEHNR and CDR2 is FQNEAQ (reference sequence). V lost 1 base and J 3 bases, leaving 4 bases between the germline ends. The CDR3 extends over 12 amino acids. CDR3 DNA: TGTGCCAGCAGCTTAGAGTACTACGAGCAGTACTTC. Protein: CASSLEYYEQYF.

The rearrangement joins TRBV12-3 or TRBV12-4 to TRBJ2-1, with 14 nucleotides matching TRBD2. This CDR3 contains 16 residues. V lost 7 bases to trimming and J lost 7 bases; unmatched junction nucleotides: 9. CDR3 in amino acids: CASTKGLAGDGNEQFF. For the CDR3, the DNA is TGTGCCAGCACCAAGGGACTAGCGGGAGACGGAAATGAGCAGTTCTTC.

The V and J genes are TRBV10-3 and TRBJ2-1; 7 nucleotides line up with TRBD1. Looked up from germline, CDR1 is ENHRY and CDR2 is SYGVKD. The CDR3 totals 16 residues. V was pared by 2 bases and J by 3 bases, with 7 bases of the junction left unmatched. CDR3 nucleotides: TGTGCCATCAGTGAGCTTGCAGGGGGTGTCTACAATGAGCAGTTCTTC. Its translation is CAISELAGGVYNEQFF.

This clonotype has more than one count but fewer than ten. The V gene is TRBV3-1, the J gene TRBJ2-5; D uncertain. Trimming stripped 3 bases from V and 1 base from J, with 9 bases between. The length of the CDR3 is 14 residues. Germline CDR1 reads LGHDT; CDR2 reads YNNKEL (reference sequence). CDR3 residues: CASSHYSRQETQYF. The CDR3 DNA follows: TGTGCCAGCAGCCATTACAGTCGCCAAGAGACCCAGTACTTC.